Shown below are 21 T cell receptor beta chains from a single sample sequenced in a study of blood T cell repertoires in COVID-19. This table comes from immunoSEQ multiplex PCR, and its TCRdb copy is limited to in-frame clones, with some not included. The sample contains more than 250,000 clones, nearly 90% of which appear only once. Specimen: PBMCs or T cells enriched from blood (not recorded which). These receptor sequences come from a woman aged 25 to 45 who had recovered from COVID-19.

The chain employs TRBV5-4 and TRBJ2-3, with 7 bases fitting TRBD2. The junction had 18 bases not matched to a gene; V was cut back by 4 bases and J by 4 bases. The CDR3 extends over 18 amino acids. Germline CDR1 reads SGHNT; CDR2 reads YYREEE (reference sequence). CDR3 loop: CASSPYSGRGGGSDTQYF. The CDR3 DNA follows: TGTGCCAGCAGCCCCTACTCCGGGCGCGGGGGAGGATCAGATACGCAGTATTTT.

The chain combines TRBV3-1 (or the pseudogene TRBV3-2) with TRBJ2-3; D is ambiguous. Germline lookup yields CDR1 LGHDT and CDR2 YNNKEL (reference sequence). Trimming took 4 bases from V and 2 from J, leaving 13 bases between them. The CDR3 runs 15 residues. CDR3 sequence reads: CASSPFGRLTDTQYF. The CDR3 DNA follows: TGTGCCAGCAGCCCGTTTGGCAGACTCACAGATACGCAGTATTTT.

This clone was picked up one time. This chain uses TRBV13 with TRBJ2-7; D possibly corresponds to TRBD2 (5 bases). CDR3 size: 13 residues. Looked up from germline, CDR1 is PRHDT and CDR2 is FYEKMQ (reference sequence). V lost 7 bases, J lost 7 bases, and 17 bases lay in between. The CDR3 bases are TGTGCCAGCAAGTGGGCAGGACTGGGGGAGCAGTACTTC. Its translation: CASKWAGLGEQYF.

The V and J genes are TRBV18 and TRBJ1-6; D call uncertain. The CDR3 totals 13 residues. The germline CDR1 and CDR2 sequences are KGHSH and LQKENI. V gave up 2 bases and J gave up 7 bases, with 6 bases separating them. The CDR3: CASSPGENSPLHF. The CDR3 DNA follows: TGTGCCAGCTCACCAGGGGAGAATTCACCCCTCCACTTT.

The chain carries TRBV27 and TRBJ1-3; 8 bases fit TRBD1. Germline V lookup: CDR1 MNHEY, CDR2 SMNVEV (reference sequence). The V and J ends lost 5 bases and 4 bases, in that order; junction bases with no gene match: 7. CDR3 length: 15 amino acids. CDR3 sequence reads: CASSPHRDRGNTIYF. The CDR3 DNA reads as TGTGCCAGCAGTCCTCACCGGGACAGGGGAAACACCATATATTTT.

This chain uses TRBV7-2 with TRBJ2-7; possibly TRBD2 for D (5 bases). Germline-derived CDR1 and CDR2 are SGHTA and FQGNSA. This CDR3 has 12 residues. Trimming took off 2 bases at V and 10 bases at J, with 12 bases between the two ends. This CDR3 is CASSLTRAEQYF. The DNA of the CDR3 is TGTGCCAGCAGCTTAACGCGGGCGGAACAGTACTTC. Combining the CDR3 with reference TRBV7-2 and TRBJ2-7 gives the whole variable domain GAGVSQSPSNKVTEKGKDVELRCDPISGHTALYWYRQSLGQGLEFLIYFQGNSAPDKSGLPSDRFSAERTGGSVSTLTIQRTQQEDSAVYLCASSLTRAEQYFGPGTRLTVT.

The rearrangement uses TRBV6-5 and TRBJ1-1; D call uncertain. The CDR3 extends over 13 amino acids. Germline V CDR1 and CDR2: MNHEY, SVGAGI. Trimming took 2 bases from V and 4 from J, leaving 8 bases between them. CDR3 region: CASSYSYGTEAFF. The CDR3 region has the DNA TGTGCCAGCAGTTACAGTTACGGCACTGAAGCTTTCTTT.

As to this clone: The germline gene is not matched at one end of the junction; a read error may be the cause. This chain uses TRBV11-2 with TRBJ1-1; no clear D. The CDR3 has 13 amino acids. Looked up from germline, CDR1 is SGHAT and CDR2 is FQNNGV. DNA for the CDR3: TGTGCCAGCAGCTCCTCAAGGACTCACCCCAAAGGGTTT. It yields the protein CASSSSRTHPKGF.

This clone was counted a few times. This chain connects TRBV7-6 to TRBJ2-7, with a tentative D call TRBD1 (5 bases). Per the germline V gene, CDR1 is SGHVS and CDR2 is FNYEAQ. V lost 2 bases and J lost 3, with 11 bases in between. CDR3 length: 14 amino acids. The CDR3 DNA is TGTGCCAGCAGCTTAAGGCAGGGTCACTACGAGCAGTACTTC. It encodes CASSLRQGHYEQYF.

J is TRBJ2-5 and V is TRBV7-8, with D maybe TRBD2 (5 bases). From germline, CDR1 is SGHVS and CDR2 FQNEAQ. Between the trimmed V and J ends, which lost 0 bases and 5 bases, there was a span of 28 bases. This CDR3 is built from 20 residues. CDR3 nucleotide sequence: TGTGCCAGCAGCTTAGCGCCGCGTACGGGAACCAGAGCCTCCCGGGAGACCCAGTACTTC. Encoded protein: CASSLAPRTGTRASRETQYF.

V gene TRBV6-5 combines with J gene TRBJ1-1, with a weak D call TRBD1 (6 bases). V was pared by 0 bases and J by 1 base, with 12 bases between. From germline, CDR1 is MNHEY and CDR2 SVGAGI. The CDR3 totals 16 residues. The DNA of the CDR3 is TGTGCCAGCAGTTACTCGACGGCAGGGGCGAACACTGAAGCTTTCTTT. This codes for CASSYSTAGANTEAFF.

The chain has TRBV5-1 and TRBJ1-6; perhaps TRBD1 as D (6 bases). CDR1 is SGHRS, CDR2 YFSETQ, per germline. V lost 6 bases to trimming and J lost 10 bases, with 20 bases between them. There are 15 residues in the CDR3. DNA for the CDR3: TGCGCCAGCAAGCCCCGGGAGGGGGGAGGCTCACCCCTCCACTTT. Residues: CASKPREGGGSPLHF.

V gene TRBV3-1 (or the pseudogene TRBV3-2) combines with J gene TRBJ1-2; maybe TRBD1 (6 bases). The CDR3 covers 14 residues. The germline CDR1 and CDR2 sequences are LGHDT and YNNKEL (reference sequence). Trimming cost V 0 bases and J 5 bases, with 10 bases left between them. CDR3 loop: CASSQDRQGYGYTF. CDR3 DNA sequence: TGTGCCAGCAGCCAAGATAGGCAGGGGTATGGCTACACCTTC.

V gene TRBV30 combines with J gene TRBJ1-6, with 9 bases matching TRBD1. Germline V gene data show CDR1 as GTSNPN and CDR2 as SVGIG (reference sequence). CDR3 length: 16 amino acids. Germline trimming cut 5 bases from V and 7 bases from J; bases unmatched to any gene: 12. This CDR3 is CAWRVPGQGANSPLHF. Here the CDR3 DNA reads TGTGCCTGGCGCGTCCCGGGACAGGGCGCCAATTCACCCCTCCACTTT.

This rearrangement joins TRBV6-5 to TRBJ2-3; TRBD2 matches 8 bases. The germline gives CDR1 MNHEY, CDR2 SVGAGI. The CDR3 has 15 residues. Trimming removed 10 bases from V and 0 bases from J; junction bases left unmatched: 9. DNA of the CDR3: TGTGCCACCCACGCGAGCGGGGGTAGCACAGATACGCAGTATTTT. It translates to CATHASGGSTDTQYF.

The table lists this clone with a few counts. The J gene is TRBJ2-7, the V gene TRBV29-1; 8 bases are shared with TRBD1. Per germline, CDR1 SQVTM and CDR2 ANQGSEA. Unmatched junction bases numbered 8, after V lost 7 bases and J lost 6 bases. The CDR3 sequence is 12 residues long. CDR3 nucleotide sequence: TGCAGCGGCCGACAGGGGCCAAGCGAGCAGTACTTC. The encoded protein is CSGRQGPSEQYF.

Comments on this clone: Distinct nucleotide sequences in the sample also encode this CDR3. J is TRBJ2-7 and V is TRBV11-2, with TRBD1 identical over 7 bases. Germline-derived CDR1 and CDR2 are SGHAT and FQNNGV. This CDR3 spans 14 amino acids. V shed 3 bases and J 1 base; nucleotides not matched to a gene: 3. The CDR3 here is CASSFGTASYEQYF. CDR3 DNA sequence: TGTGCCAGCAGCTTTGGGACAGCTTCCTACGAGCAGTACTTC.

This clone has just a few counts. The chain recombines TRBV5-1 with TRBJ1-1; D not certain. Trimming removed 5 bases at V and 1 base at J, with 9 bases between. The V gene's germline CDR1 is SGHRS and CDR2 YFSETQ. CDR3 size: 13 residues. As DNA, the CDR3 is TGCGCCAGCAGAGATAGTGGGAACACTGAAGCTTTCTTT. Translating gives CASRDSGNTEAFF. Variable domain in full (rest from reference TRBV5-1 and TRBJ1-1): KAGVTQTPRYLIKTRGQQVTLSCSPISGHRSVSWYQQTPGQGLQFLFEYFSETQRNKGNFPGRFSGRQFSNSRSEMNVSTLELGDSALYLCASRDSGNTEAFFGQGTRLTVV.

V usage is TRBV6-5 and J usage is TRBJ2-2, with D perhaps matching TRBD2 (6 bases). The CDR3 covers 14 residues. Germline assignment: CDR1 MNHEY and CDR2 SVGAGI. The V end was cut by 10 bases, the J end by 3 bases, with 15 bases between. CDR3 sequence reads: CATKRRGHTGELFF. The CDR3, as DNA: TGTGCCACCAAAAGGCGGGGCCACACCGGGGAGCTGTTTTTT.

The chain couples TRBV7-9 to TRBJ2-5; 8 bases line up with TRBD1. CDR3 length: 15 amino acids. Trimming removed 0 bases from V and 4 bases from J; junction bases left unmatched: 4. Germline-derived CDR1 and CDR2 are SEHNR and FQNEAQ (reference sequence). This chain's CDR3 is CASSLALTGVETQYF. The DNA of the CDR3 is TGTGCCAGCAGCTTAGCCCTGACAGGGGTAGAGACCCAGTACTTC.

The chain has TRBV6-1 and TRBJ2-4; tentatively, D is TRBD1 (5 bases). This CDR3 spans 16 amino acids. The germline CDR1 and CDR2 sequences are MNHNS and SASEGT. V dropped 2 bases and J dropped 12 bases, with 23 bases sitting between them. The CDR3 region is CASSEYETRVFETQYF. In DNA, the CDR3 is TGTGCCAGCAGTGAATATGAGACCAGGGTATTCGAGACTCAGTACTTC.